The next 15 T cell receptor beta chains were all read from a single sample in a study of CD8 T cells in ankylosing spondylitis. Using its own MiXCR run on the 5' RACE reads, TCRdb lists one record per CDR3 protein. The data hold tens of thousands of distinct CDR3 sequences, with roughly 27% observed a single time. Source material: blood, either unsorted or a sorted T cell fraction (not recorded which). The source is a male donor with ankylosing spondylitis or in good health (not recorded which).

This chain connects TRBV15 to TRBJ1-1; D is possibly TRBD1 (5 bases). The CDR3 is 16 residues long. Germline values: CDR1 LNHNV, CDR2 YYDKDF (reference sequence). Trimming shortened V by 1 base and J by 4 bases, and 16 bases separated the two germline ends. For the CDR3, the DNA is TGTGCCACCAGCAGAGCGGGGGTGGTGGGAGGCACTGAAGCTTTCTTT. Encoded protein: CATSRAGVVGGTEAFF. Looking up the rest from reference TRBV15 and TRBJ1-1 gives the full variable domain: DAMVIQNPRYQVTQFGKPVTLSCSQTLNHNVMYWYQQKSSQAPKLLFHYYDKDFNNEADTPDNFQSRRPNTSFCFLDIRSPGLGDTAMYLCATSRAGVVGGTEAFFGQGTRLTVV.

The CDR3 DNA follows: TGCGCCAGCAGTCAAAGCATCAGCTACGAGCAGTACTTC. This gives the protein CASSQSISYEQYF. V usage is TRBV4-1 and J usage is TRBJ2-7; no definite D call. This CDR3 has 13 amino acids. Trimming stripped 6 bases from V and 3 bases from J, with 12 bases between. CDR1 is MGHRA, CDR2 YSYEKL, per germline.

This clonotype was detected only a few times. This chain uses TRBV29-1 with TRBJ1-2; 7 bases fit TRBD1. This CDR3 contains 14 residues. The J segment lost 5 bases and the V segment lost 4 bases, leaving 10 bases of the junction unmatched. Looked up from germline, CDR1 is SQVTM and CDR2 is ANQGSEA. The CDR3 is CSVVVVDRKYGYTF. The CDR3 DNA sequence: TGCAGCGTTGTTGTGGTGGACAGGAAATATGGCTACACCTTC.

This clonotype was picked up a small number of times. This chain joins TRBV20-1 and TRBJ2-5; the match to TRBD2 covers 7 bases. CDR3 size: 13 residues. Trimming cost V 1 base and J 3 bases; bases outside gene matches: 2. Germline CDR1 and CDR2: DFQATT and SNEGSKA (reference sequence). CDR3 in amino acids: CSARGLAEETQYF. CDR3 sequence (DNA): TGCAGTGCTAGAGGGCTAGCGGAAGAGACCCAGTACTTC.

The rearrangement links TRBV12-3 or TRBV12-4 to TRBJ2-5; 9 bases are shared with TRBD2. Trimming cost V 6 bases and J 5 bases; bases outside gene matches: 7. The CDR3 has 14 amino acids. CDR3 nucleotides: TGTGCCAGCAGCACGGGACTAGCCGGGGAGACCCAGTACTTC. Translated: CASSTGLAGETQYF.

The genes are TRBV15 and TRBJ2-7, with D tentatively TRBD2 (7 bases). The CDR3 is 18 amino acids. Germline CDR1 is LNHNV and CDR2 is YYDKDF (reference sequence). With 0 bases removed from V and 4 bases from J, the gap between germline ends came to 22 bases. For the CDR3, the DNA is TGTGCCACCAGCAGAGATCCCATCATCGGGGGGCGAAGGTACGAGCAGTACTTC. Its translation is CATSRDPIIGGRRYEQYF.

V and J are TRBV9 and TRBJ1-2; 7 nucleotides agree with TRBD1. V trimming: 2 bases; J trimming: 7 bases; junction bases outside the gene matches: 5. The germline gives CDR1 SGDLS, CDR2 YYNGEE. The CDR3 is made up of 13 amino acids. CDR3 nucleotide sequence: TGTGCCAGCAGCGTTCAGGGGGGGGTTGGCTACACCTTC. This codes for CASSVQGGVGYTF. Complete variable domain (other parts from reference TRBV9 and TRBJ1-2): DSGVTQTPKHLITATGQRVTLRCSPRSGDLSVYWYQQSLDQGLQFLIQYYNGEERAKGNILERFSAQQFPDLHSELNLSSLELGDSALYFCASSVQGGVGYTFGSGTRLTVV.

The chain recombines TRBV5-1 with TRBJ1-2, with D hard to call. This CDR3 is 14 amino acids long. CDR1 and CDR2 (germline): SGHRS, YFSETQ. The V end was cut by 0 bases, the J end by 6 bases, with 12 bases between. The CDR3 DNA reads as TGCGCCAGCAGCTTGGAGGCAGGTTTCGATGGCTACACCTTC. Its translation: CASSLEAGFDGYTF.

The sample holds a few counts of this clonotype. This chain connects TRBV7-9 to TRBJ2-1; no clear D. The CDR3 consists of 14 residues. CDR1 is SEHNR and CDR2 is FQNEAQ in the germline V gene (reference sequence). The V and J ends lost 5 bases and 5 bases respectively, with 13 bases between them. The CDR3 bases are TGTGCCAGCAGCGTCCCCCTTAGGGACAATGAGCAGTTCTTC. Residues: CASSVPLRDNEQFF.

In its sample, this clonotype ranks as medium-sized. The chain is built from TRBV6-5 and TRBJ1-2; 7 bases align to TRBD1. This CDR3 region has 16 residues. V lost 2 bases to trimming and J lost 4 bases; unmatched junction nucleotides: 10. CDR1 and CDR2 from the germline V gene are MNHEY and SVGAGI. CDR3 protein: CASSYQTGTLFYGYTF. In nucleotides, the CDR3 is TGTGCCAGCAGTTACCAGACAGGGACCCTCTTCTATGGCTACACCTTC.

The chain's CDR3 is CSARTSGSGVTQYF. The CDR3 DNA reads as TGCAGTGCTAGGACTAGCGGGAGCGGGGTGACCCAGTACTTC. The chain joins TRBV20-1 to TRBJ2-5; 12 bases are shared with TRBD2. Per germline, CDR1 DFQATT and CDR2 SNEGSKA (reference sequence). CDR3 length: 14 amino acids. Losses at the gene ends were 3 bases for V and 7 bases for J; bases not matched to a gene: 6.

This clonotype is a singleton in its sample. The J gene is TRBJ2-2, the V gene TRBV24-1, with 11 bases that match TRBD2. Germline trimming cut 3 bases from V and 5 bases from J; bases unmatched to any gene: 10. Per germline, CDR1 KGHDR and CDR2 SFDVKD. The CDR3 runs 18 residues. The CDR3 DNA reads TGTGCCACCAGTGATGAACCGGGACTAGCGGATGGGACCGGGGAGCTGTTTTTT. This codes for CATSDEPGLADGTGELFF.

This clonotype turned up a few times. This sequence joins TRBV12-3 or TRBV12-4 and TRBJ1-1; tentatively, D is TRBD1 (5 bases). CDR3 size: 14 residues. Deletions cut 5 bases from V and 6 bases from J, with 16 bases between. CDR3 region: CASSLDGGVAEAFF. The DNA of the CDR3 is TGTGCCAGCAGTCTCGATGGGGGGGTGGCTGAAGCTTTCTTT.

This clonotype was counted a few times. Here the CDR3 reads CASSDRYAASGTQYF. CDR3 DNA sequence: TGTGCCAGCAGCGACCGTTATGCGGCCTCGGGTACGCAGTATTTT. V is TRBV5-5 and J is TRBJ2-3; D unresolved. Germline V gene data show CDR1 as SGHKS and CDR2 as YYEKEE (reference sequence). V was pared by 4 bases and J by 8 bases, with 20 bases between. The CDR3 loop spans 15 amino acids. Looking up the rest from reference TRBV5-5 and TRBJ2-3 gives the full variable domain: DAGVTQSPTHLIKTRGQQVTLRCSPISGHKSVSWYQQVLGQGPQFIFQYYEKEERGRGNFPDRFSARQFPNYSSELNVNALLLGDSALYLCASSDRYAASGTQYFGPGTRLTVL.

This clonotype was observed a handful of times. This chain links TRBV5-6 with TRBJ2-1, with 7 bases that match TRBD1. V lost 4 bases, J lost 6 bases, and 10 bases stayed unmatched. This CDR3 has 15 amino acids. Germline CDR1 SGHDT, CDR2 YYEEEE. The CDR3, as DNA: TGTGCCAGCAGCCTGGGACAGCCCAGAGGCAATGAGCAGTTCTTC. It encodes CASSLGQPRGNEQFF.